These T cell receptor beta chains were read from a single sample in a study of CD8 T cells in Susac syndrome. TCRdb re-derived calls from the immunoSEQ multiplex PCR reads in MiXCR, one entry per CDR3 protein. The repertoire includes around 25,000 distinct CDR3 sequences, around 93% of them detected once, and roughly 0.59% sits in the top ten. The sample comprised CD8+ T cells from PBMCs. These receptors all stem from a human donor with Susac syndrome. The CDR3 runs from the conserved cysteine through the conserved F or W. A D gene is named only where the DNA matches it firmly. Clone size is not always given. Where it is, it says once, few, many or a class for expanded clones.

>TRBJ2-6|-|-|TRBV4-2
CASSQDPGTTLGANVLTF
TGTGCCAGCAGCCAAGATCCGGGGACGACTCTGGGGGCCAACGTCCTGACTTTC
>TRBJ2-5|-|-|TRBV5-6
CASSDPGRGQETQYF
TGTGCCAGCAGCGACCCAGGGAGGGGGCAAGAGACCCAGTACTTC
>TRBJ2-5|TRBD2|-|TRBV2
CASSEVAGGHKTQYF
TGTGCCAGCAGTGAAGTAGCGGGGGGGCATAAGACCCAGTACTTC
>TRBJ2-2|-|-|TRBV7-9
CASSLTDTGELFF
TGTGCCAGCAGCCTCACAGACACCGGGGAGCTGTTTTTT
>TRBJ2-5|TRBD1|-|TRBV7-9
CASSFLEPQYRGKETQYF
TGTGCCAGCAGCTTCCTGGAGCCGCAATACAGGGGGAAAGAGACCCAGTACTTC
>TRBJ2-7|-|-|TRBV6-5
CASSYEGRGTYEQYF
TGTGCCAGCAGTTACGAGGGCAGGGGCACATACGAGCAGTACTTC
>TRBJ2-3|TRBD1|-|TRBV7-3
CASSLGLTGANADTQYF
TGTGCCAGCAGCTTAGGTTTAACAGGGGCCAATGCAGATACGCAGTATTTT
>TRBJ1-5|-|-|TRBV19
CASSSGLLHQPQHF
TGTGCCAGTAGTTCGGGACTTCTTCATCAGCCCCAGCATTTT
>TRBJ2-7|-|-|TRBV28
CASSLSVSGTSYEQYF
TGTGCCAGCAGTTTATCAGTATCGGGAACCTCCTACGAGCAGTACTTC
>TRBJ2-1|TRBD1|-|TRBV15
CATSKDRGSYNEQFF
TGTGCCACCAGCAAGGACAGGGGCTCCTACAATGAGCAGTTCTTC
>TRBJ1-5|-|-|TRBV4-3
CASSRADGPNQPQHF
TGCGCCAGCAGCCGAGCGGACGGCCCGAATCAGCCCCAGCATTTT
>TRBJ2-1|TRBD1|once|TRBV4-2
CASSYRTGDNEQFF
TGTGCCAGCAGCTACAGGACAGGGGACAATGAGCAGTTCTTC
>TRBJ2-7|TRBD1|-|TRBV19
CASSTGQGLEEQYF
TGTGCCAGTAGTACGGGACAGGGACTTGAAGAGCAGTACTTC
>TRBJ2-7|TRBD1|-|TRBV28
CASSWDSYEQYF
TGTGCCAGCAGTTGGGACAGCTACGAGCAGTACTTC
>TRBJ1-1|-|-|TRBV5-6
CASSLEARGATEAFF
TGTGCCAGCAGCTTGGAAGCCAGGGGTGCCACTGAAGCTTTCTTT
>TRBJ1-2|TRBD1|once|TRBV5-1
CASSSRDRANYGYTF
TGCGCCAGCAGCAGCCGGGACAGGGCTAACTATGGCTACACCTTC
>TRBJ1-2|-|-|TRBV4-3
CASSQDRVAEDPFANYGYTF
TGCGCCAGCAGCCAAGATAGGGTAGCGGAGGACCCCTTCGCAAACTATGGCTACACCTTC
>TRBJ2-7|-|few|TRBV4-3
CASSQAGGLGEQYF
TGCGCCAGCAGCCAAGCGGGGGGCCTAGGGGAGCAGTACTTC
>TRBJ1-3|TRBD1|-|TRBV30
CAWRDRASGNTIYF
TGTGCCTGGAGAGACAGGGCGTCAGGAAACACCATATATTTT
>TRBJ1-5|-|-|TRBV7-2
CASTLPGSYQPQHF
TGTGCCAGCACTCTACCGGGAAGTTATCAGCCCCAGCATTTT
>TRBJ2-3|TRBD1|-|TRBV6-5
CASSRTGVADTQYF
TGTGCCAGCAGTAGGACAGGGGTCGCGGATACGCAGTATTTT
>TRBJ2-1|TRBD1|-|TRBV19
CASSIVGTGQGYNEQFF
TGTGCCAGTAGTATAGTCGGCACGGGACAGGGCTACAATGAGCAGTTCTTC
>TRBJ1-4|-|once|TRBV6-5
CASSYRWQGATNEKLFF
TGTGCCAGCAGTTACAGGTGGCAGGGTGCGACTAATGAAAAACTGTTTTTT
>TRBJ1-2|-|once|TRBV27
CASSLSRQNGYTF
TGTGCCAGCAGTTTATCACGACAGAATGGCTACACCTTC
>TRBJ2-1|TRBD2|-|TRBV6-5
CASSYSGGEGYNEQFF
TGTGCCAGCAGTTACAGTGGCGGGGAGGGATACAATGAGCAGTTCTTC
>TRBJ2-6|-|once|TRBV27
CASSISYSGANVLTF
TGTGCCAGCAGTATCTCGTACTCTGGGGCCAACGTCCTGACTTTC
>TRBJ1-3|-|-|TRBV29-1
CSVEDRRFIQGGNTIYF
TGCAGCGTTGAAGATCGTCGGTTCATACAGGGCGGAAACACCATATATTTT
>TRBJ2-3|TRBD1|-|TRBV14
CASSSTDRVSDTQYF
TGTGCCAGCAGCTCAACGGACAGGGTCTCAGATACGCAGTATTTT
>TRBJ2-1|TRBD2|once|TRBV7-9
CASSLASGGAYNEQFF
TGTGCCAGCAGCCTAGCCAGCGGGGGGGCCTACAATGAGCAGTTCTTC